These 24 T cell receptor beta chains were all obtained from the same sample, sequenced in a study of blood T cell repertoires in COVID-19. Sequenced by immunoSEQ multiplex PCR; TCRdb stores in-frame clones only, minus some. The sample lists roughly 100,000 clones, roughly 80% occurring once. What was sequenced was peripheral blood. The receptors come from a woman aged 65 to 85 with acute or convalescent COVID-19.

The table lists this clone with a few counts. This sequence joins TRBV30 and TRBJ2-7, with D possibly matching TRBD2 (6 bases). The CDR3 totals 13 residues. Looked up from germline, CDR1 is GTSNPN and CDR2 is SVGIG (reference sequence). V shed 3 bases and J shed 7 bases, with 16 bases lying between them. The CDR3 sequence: CAWRQGRLGEQYF. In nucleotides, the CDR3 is TGTGCCTGGAGACAAGGGAGGCTAGGGGAGCAGTACTTC.

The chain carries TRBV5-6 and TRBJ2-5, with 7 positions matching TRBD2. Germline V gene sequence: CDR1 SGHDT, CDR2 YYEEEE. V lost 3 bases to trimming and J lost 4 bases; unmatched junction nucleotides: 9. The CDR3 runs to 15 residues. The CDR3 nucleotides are TGTGCCAGCAGCTCCTGGGGAGGGGTGGTAGAGACCCAGTACTTC. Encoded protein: CASSSWGGVVETQYF.

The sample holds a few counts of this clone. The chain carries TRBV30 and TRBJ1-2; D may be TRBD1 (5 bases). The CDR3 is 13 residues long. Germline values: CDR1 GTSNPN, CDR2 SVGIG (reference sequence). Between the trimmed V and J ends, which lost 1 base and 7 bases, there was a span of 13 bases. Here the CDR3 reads CAWSGTGGAGYTF. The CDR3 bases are TGTGCCTGGAGTGGAACAGGTGGAGCTGGCTACACCTTC.

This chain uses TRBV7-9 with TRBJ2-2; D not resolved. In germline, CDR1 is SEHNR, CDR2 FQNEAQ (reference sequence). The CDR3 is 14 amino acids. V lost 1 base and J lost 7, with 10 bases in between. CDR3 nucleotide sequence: TGTGCCAGCAGCTTAGGAGTGGAGTACGGGGAGCTGTTTTTT. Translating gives CASSLGVEYGELFF.

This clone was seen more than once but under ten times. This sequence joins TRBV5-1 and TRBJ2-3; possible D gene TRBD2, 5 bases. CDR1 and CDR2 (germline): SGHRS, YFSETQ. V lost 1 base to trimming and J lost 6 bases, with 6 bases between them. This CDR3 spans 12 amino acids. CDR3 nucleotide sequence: TGCGCCAGCAGCTTGTTAGCGGATACGCAGTATTTT. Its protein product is CASSLLADTQYF.

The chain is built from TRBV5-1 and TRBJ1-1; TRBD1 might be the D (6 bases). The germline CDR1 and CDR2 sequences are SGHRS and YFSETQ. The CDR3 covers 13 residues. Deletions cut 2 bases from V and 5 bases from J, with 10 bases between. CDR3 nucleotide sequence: TGCGCCAGCAGCTTACAGGGTAGGACTGAAGCTTTCTTT. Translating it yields CASSLQGRTEAFF.

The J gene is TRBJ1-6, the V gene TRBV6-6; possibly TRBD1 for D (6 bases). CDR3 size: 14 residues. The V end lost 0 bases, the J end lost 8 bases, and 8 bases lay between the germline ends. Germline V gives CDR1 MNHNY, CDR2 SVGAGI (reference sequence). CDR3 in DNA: TGTGCCAGCAGTTACTCCCGGACAGATTCACCCCTCCACTTT. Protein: CASSYSRTDSPLHF.

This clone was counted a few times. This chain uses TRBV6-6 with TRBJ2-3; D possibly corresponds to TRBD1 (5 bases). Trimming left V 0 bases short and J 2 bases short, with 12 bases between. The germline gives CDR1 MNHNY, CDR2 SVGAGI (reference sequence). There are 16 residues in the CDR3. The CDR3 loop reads CASSYSTAGSTDTQYF. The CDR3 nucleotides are TGTGCCAGCAGTTACTCGACTGCAGGGTCCACAGATACGCAGTATTTT.

CDR3 DNA sequence: TGTGCCAGTGGGGCAGGGGGATCACCCCTCCACTTT. Amino acid sequence: CASGAGGSPLHF. The chain joins TRBV19 to TRBJ1-6, with 7 bases aligning to TRBD1. Germline assignment: CDR1 LNHDA and CDR2 SQIVND (reference sequence). V trimming: 8 bases; J trimming: 10 bases; junction bases outside the gene matches: 5. This CDR3 is 12 amino acids long. Filled out from reference TRBV19 and TRBJ1-6, the complete variable domain reads DGGITQSPKYLFRKEGQNVTLSCEQNLNHDAMYWYRQDPGQGLRLIYYSQIVNDFQKGDIAEGYSVSREKKESFPLTVTSAQKNPTAFYLCASGAGGSPLHFGNGTRLTVT.

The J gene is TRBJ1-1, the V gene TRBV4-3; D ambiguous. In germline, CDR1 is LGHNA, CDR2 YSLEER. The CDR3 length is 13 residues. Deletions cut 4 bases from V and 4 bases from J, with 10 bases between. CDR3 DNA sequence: TGCGCCAGCAGCCCTACCCCCACCACTGAAGCTTTCTTT. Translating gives CASSPTPTTEAFF.

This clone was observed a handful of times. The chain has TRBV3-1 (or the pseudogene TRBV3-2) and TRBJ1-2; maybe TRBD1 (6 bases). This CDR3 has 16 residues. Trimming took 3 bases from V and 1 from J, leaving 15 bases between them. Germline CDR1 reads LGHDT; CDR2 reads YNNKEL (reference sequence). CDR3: CASSHEGGRGNYGYTF. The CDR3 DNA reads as TGTGCCAGCAGCCACGAAGGTGGCAGGGGTAACTATGGCTACACCTTC.

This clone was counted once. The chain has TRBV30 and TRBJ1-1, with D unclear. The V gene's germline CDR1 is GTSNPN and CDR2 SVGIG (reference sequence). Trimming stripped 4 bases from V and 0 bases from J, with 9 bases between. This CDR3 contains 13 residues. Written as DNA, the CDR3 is TGTGCCTGGAACAGAAAAATGAACACTGAAGCTTTCTTT. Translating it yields CAWNRKMNTEAFF.

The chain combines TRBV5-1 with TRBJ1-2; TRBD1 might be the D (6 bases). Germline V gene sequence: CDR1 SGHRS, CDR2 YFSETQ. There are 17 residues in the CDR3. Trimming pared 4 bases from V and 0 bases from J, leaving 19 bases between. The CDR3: CASSAETDRSANYGYTF. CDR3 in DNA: TGCGCCAGCAGCGCCGAGACCGACAGGAGTGCTAACTATGGCTACACCTTC.

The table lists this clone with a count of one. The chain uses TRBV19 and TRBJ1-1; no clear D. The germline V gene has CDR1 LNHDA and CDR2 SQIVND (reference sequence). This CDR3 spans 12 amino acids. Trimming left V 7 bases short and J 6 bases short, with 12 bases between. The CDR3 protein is CASISPSPEAFF. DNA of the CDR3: TGTGCCAGTATTAGTCCCTCCCCTGAAGCTTTCTTT.

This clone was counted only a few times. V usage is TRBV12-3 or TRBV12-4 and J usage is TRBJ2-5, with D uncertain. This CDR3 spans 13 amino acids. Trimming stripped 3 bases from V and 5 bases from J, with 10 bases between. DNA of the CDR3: TGTGCCAGCAGTTTGACACCCTCGGAGACCCAGTACTTC. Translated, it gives CASSLTPSETQYF.

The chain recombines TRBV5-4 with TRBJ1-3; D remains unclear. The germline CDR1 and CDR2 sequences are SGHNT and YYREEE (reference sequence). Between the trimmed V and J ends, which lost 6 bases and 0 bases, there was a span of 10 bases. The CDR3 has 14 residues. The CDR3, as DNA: TGTGCCAGCAACGTCCTCGGCTCTGGAAACACCATATATTTT. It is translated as CASNVLGSGNTIYF.

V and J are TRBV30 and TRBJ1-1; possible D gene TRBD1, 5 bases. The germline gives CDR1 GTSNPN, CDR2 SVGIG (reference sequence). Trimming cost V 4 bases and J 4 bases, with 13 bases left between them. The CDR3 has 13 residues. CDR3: CAWTGGGGTEAFF. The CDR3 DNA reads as TGTGCCTGGACGGGTGGGGGAGGCACTGAAGCTTTCTTT.

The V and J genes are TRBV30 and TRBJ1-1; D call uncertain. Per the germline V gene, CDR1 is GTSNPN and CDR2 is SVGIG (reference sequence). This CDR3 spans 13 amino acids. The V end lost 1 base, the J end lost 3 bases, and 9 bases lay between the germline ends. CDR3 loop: CAWSARRDTEAFF. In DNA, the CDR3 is TGTGCCTGGAGTGCCCGCCGGGACACTGAAGCTTTCTTT.

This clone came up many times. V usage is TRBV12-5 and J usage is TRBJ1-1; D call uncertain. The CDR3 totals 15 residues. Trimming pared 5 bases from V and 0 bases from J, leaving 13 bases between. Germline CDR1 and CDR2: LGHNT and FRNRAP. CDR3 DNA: TGTGCTAGTGGTATCAGCCACTACATGAACACTGAAGCTTTCTTT. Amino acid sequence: CASGISHYMNTEAFF.

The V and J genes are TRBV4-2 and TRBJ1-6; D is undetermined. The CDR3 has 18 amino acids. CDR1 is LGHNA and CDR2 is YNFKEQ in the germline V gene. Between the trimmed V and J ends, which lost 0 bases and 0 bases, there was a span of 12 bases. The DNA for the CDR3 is TGTGCCAGCAGCCAAGAGAGGCCAAGGAGCTCCTATAATTCACCCCTCCACTTT. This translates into CASSQERPRSSYNSPLHF.

The CDR3 sequence: CASSQGQGGSGNTIYF. The CDR3 bases are TGTGCCAGCAGCCAAGGACAGGGGGGTTCTGGAAACACCATATATTTT. The chain combines TRBV4-2 with TRBJ1-3; 9 nucleotides agree with TRBD1. J was trimmed by 1 base and V by 1 base; bases with no gene match: 2. In germline, CDR1 is LGHNA, CDR2 YNFKEQ. The CDR3 runs to 16 residues.

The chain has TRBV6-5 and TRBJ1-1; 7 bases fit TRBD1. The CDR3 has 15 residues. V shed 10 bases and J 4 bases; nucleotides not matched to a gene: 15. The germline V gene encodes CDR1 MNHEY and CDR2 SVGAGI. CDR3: CATKINRGSVTEAFF. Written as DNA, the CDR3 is TGTGCCACAAAGATAAACAGGGGAAGTGTCACTGAAGCTTTCTTT.

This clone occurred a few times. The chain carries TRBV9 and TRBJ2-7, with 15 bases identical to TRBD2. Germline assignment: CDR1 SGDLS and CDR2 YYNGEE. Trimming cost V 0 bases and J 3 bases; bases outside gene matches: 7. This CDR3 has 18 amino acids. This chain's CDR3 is CASSVGTSGRGKFYEQYF. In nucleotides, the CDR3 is TGTGCCAGCAGCGTAGGGACTAGCGGGAGGGGAAAGTTCTACGAGCAGTACTTC. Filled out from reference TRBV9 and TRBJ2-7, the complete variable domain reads DSGVTQTPKHLITATGQRVTLRCSPRSGDLSVYWYQQSLDQGLQFLIQYYNGEERAKGNILERFSAQQFPDLHSELNLSSLELGDSALYFCASSVGTSGRGKFYEQYFGPGTRLTVT.

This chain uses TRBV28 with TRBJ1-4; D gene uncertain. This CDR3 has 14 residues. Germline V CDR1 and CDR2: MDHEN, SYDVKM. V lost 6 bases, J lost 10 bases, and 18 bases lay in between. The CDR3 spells CASSSGSRGGKLFF. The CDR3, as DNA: TGTGCCAGCAGCTCGGGGAGCCGGGGTGGAAAACTGTTTTTT.